The rows below give T cell receptor beta chains drawn from one sample of a study of blood T cell repertoires in COVID-19. Generated by immunoSEQ multiplex PCR, the TCRdb table keeps only in-frame clones and is missing some. Here the sample spans roughly 73,000 clones, around 78% being singletons. Sequencing input: peripheral blood. These receptors were collected from a human donor in a cohort sampled during active COVID-19. CDR3s include the opening cysteine and the closing phenylalanine or tryptophan. Each record gives: J gene, CDR3 length, V gene, CDR3 protein.

TRBJ2-3 14 TRBV6-5 CASNQGGEKYSQYF
TRBJ1-5 18 TRBV7-8 CASSLASVTGNRNQPQHF
TRBJ2-7 15 TRBV5-5 CASSSLAGGPYEQYF
TRBJ2-2 15 TRBV19 CASKPGHTNTGELFF
TRBJ2-1 14 TRBV5-4 CASQKTSAYNEQFF
TRBJ2-5 13 TRBV18 CASSTGLAGGPDF
TRBJ2-7 16 TRBV11-3 CASSLRGGIRQPEQYF
TRBJ1-4 14 TRBV19 CASRGGATNEKLFF
TRBJ2-2 16 TRBV4-3 CASSQFSGGNTGELFF
TRBJ2-1 16 TRBV30 CAWSGDGAGEYNEQFF
TRBJ1-4 15 TRBV7-8 CASSLGTGGGEKLFF
TRBJ2-7 14 TRBV6-2/TRBV6-3 CASSIAGESYEQYF
TRBJ2-1 18 TRBV3-1/TRBV3-2 CASSPIGGRAGGYNEQFF
TRBJ1-1 15 TRBV19 CASSIQAHMNTEAFF
TRBJ2-1 14 TRBV3-1/TRBV3-2 CASSQESRGRRKFF
TRBJ1-4 15 TRBV10-2 CASSGGQASNEKLFF
TRBJ1-3 15 TRBV6-5 CASRPPGGSGNTIYF
TRBJ2-7 12 TRBV10-2 CASSATEYEQYF
TRBJ1-2 14 TRBV10-3 CAISGSAGGYGYTF
TRBJ2-3 15 TRBV7-2 CASSSPTGSTDTQYF
TRBJ2-3 17 TRBV10-2 CASSGGRGSGTTDTQYF
TRBJ2-3 16 TRBV19 CASSIGRAADTDTQYF
TRBJ1-4 14 TRBV5-1 CASSREGAQEKLFF
TRBJ2-6 15 TRBV28 CASSPGFGGANVLTF
TRBJ2-7 15 TRBV28 CASSKLRDRGYEQYF
TRBJ2-7 14 TRBV5-1 CASSLDRTAYEQYF